The T cell receptor (beta chain) under discussion was sequenced for a study of identical twins. Study-level findings and limits: Analyses based on zero insertions could be partly confounded by invariant MAIT and iNKT cells.

In this sample, this clonotype turned up many times. What it binds is unknown. Germline V gene data show CDR1 as ENHRY and CDR2 as SYGVKD. With 3 bases clipped from V and 1 base from J, the junction kept 5 bases outside the gene matches. The CDR3 has 15 residues. Each CDR3 protein is one row after TCRdb ran MiXCR on the 5' RACE reads. The table has approximately 620,000 distinct CDR3 sequences, roughly 8% seen once; the top ten hold 0.98%. A further study also used this sample, focusing on yellow fever vaccine responses in identical twins.

The J gene is TRBJ2-7, the V gene TRBV10-3; 8 bases are a match to TRBD1. The sequence was obtained from a woman under 30 in good health. The sequenced material came from PBMCs. Here the CDR3 reads CAISETRDRSYEQYF. For the CDR3, the DNA is TGTGCCATCAGTGAAACCCGGGACAGGTCCTACGAGCAGTACTTC.